This TCR beta chain was sequenced for a study of vaccination effects on CD4 cells after COVID-19. At the level of the study: The median interval between the second dose and post-vaccine sampling was 72 days.

Antigen-specific CD4+ T cell clonotypes were called by their expansion after viral peptide-pool culture in ViraFEST. Scientists isolated CD4+ T cells after a roughly 10-day culture period ended. Participants got two doses of BNT162b2 or mRNA-1273 vaccine. Vaccinated recipients, who were negative for nucleocapsid antibodies, had no history of SARS-CoV-2 infection. IL-2 at 9.5 to 10 IU/ml and peptides at 9.5 to 10 ug/ml were added to cultured PBMC, approximately 2 million per well. It was on days 3 and 7 that half the medium was replaced with IL-2 medium. Clones were read by immunoSEQ multiplex PCR, and TCRdb kept only the in-frame ones, dropping some. The sample has around 69,000 clones, roughly 81% seen once; the top ten hold around 1.5%. Germline loops: CDR1 SGHTA, CDR2 FQGTGA. The CDR3 length is 15 residues. With 4 bases removed from V and 4 bases from J, the gap between germline ends came to 13 bases.

Concerning this clone: Its specificity is unknown.

The sequence was obtained from a human donor who received a COVID-19 vaccine. This material consisted of CD4+ T cells from PBMCs cultured with HCoV-229E spike peptides, taken after COVID-19 vaccination. The gene calls are TRBV7-3 and TRBJ2-2; TRBD2 is a possible D gene (6 bases). CDR3 sequence reads: CASSSPGEATGELFF. CDR3 DNA: TGTGCCAGCAGCTCCCCGGGGGAGGCCACCGGGGAGCTGTTTTTT.